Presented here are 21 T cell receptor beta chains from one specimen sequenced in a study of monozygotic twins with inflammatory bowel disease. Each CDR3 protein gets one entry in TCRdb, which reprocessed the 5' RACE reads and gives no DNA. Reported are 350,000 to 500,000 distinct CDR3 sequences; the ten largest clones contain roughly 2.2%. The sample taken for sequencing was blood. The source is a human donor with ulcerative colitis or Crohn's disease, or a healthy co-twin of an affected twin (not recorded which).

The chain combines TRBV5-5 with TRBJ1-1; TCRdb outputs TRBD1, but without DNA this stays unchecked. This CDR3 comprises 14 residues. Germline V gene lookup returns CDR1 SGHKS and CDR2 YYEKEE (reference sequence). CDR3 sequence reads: CASSFSSRDTEAFF.

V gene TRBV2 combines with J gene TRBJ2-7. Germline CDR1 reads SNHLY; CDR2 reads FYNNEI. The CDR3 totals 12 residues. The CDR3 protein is CASSKGGYEQYF.

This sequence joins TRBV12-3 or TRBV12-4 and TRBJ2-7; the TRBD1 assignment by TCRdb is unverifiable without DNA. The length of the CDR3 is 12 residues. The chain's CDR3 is CASSLGPGGEYF.

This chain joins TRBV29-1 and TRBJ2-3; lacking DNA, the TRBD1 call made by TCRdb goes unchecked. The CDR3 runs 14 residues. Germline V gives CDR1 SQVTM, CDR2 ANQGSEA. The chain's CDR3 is CSVEPGGGTDTQYF.

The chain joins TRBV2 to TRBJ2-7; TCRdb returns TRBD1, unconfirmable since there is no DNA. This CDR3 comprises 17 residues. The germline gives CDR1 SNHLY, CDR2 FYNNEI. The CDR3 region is CASSPNPTRLRGYEQYF.

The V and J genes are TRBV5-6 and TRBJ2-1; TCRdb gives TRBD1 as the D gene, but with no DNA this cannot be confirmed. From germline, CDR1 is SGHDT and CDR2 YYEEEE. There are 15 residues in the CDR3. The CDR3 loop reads CARKEDSSPYNEQFF.

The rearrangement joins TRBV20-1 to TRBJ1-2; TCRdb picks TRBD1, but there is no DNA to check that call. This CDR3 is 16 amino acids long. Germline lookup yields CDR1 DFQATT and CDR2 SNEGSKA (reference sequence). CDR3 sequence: CSARDRPGQGNYGYTF.

This CDR3 is CASSQRTGANEKLFF. V is TRBV5-1 and J is TRBJ1-4; TCRdb's D call of TRBD1 is untestable without DNA. CDR3 size: 15 residues. Germline V gives CDR1 SGHRS, CDR2 YFSETQ. Full variable domain (missing parts from reference TRBV5-1 and TRBJ1-4): KAGVTQTPRYLIKTRGQQVTLSCSPISGHRSVSWYQQTPGQGLQFLFEYFSETQRNKGNFPGRFSGRQFSNSRSEMNVSTLELGDSALYLCASSQRTGANEKLFFGSGTQLSVL.

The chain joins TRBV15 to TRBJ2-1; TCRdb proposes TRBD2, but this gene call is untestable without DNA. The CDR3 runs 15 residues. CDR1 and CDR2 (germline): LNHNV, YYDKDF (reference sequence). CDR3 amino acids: CATSNRLAGGEEQFF.

The CDR3 is CASHAPLAGGLTETQYF. V is TRBV7-8 and J is TRBJ2-5; TCRdb indicates TRBD2, and absent DNA this call remains unverified. CDR1 and CDR2 (germline): SGHVS, FQNEAQ. The CDR3 has 17 residues.

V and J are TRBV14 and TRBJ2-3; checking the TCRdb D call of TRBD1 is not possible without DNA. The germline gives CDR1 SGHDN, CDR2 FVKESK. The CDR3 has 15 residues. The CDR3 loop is CASSQDGAGLDTQYF.

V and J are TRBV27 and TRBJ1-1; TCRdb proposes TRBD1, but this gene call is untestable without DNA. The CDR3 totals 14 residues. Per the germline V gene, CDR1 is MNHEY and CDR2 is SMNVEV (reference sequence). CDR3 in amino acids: CASSPWTVGTEAFF.

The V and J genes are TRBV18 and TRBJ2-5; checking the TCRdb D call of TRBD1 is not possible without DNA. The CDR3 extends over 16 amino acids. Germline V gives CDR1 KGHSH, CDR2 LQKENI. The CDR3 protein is CASSPDEFRGRETQYF.

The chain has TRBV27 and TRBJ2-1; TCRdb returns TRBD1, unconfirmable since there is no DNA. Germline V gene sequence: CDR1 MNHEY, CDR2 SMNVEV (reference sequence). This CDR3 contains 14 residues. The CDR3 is CASSSDNSYNEQFF.

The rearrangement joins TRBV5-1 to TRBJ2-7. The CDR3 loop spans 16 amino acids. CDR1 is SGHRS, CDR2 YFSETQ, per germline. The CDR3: CASSLAPGAVSYEQYF.

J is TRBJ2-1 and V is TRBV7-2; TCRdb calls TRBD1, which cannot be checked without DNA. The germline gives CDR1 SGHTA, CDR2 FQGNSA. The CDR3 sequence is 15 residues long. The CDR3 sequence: CASSSRDRGHYEQFF.

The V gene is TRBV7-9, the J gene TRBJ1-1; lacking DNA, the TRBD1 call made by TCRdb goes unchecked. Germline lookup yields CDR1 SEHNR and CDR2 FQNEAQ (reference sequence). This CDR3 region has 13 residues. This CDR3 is CASSLAGQGEAFF.

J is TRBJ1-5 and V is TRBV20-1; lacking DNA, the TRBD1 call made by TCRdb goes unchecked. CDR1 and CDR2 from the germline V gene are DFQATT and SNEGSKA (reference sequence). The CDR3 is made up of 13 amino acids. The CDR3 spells CSVRAGALRPQHF.

This CDR3 reads CASSPPGYNSPLHF. The chain combines TRBV18 with TRBJ1-6. This CDR3 comprises 14 residues. In germline, CDR1 is KGHSH, CDR2 LQKENI.

CDR3 amino acids: CASSQVRNTGELFF. This chain joins TRBV3-1 and TRBJ2-2. Germline V gives CDR1 LGHDT, CDR2 YNNKEL (reference sequence). This CDR3 is 14 amino acids long.

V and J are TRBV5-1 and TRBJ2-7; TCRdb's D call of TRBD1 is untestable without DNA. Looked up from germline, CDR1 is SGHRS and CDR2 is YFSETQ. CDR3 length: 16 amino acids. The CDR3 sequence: CASSRTPRDRFYEQYF.